These 26 T cell receptor beta chains were sequenced from one sample in a study of CD8+CD57+ T cells in acquired aplastic anemia. Genomic DNA templated the TCR beta VDJ and CDR3 profiling. TCRdb ran MiXCR on the reads and lists one entry per CDR3 protein. The sample consists of 300,000 or so distinct CDR3 sequences, approximately 57% of them appearing once. The sequencing sample was made of sorted CD4+, CD8+, or CD8+CD57+ T cells (not recorded which) from PBMCs. The receptors stem from a human donor with severe aplastic anemia or a healthy control (not recorded which).

This clonotype was observed a few times. Being one base from a much bigger clone, this may be a read error. CDR3 loop: CASSARSGGVNCGYTF. The CDR3 DNA reads as TGTGCCAGCAGTGCCCGGTCGGGGGGAGTGAACTGTGGCTACACCTTC. The chain carries TRBV6-6 and TRBJ1-2; D perhaps matches TRBD1 (5 bases). This CDR3 is 16 amino acids long. The germline gives CDR1 MNHNY, CDR2 SVGAGI (reference sequence).

This clonotype has more than one count but fewer than ten. The chain recombines TRBV7-3 with TRBJ2-3; tentative D call: TRBD1 (6 bases). The germline V gene encodes CDR1 SGHTA and CDR2 FQGTGA. The ends were cut back, 5 bases at V and 1 base at J, with 13 bases in the middle. The CDR3 totals 15 residues. The CDR3 is CASSPMAGGTDTQYF. The CDR3 DNA sequence: TGTGCCAGCAGCCCTATGGCAGGGGGCACAGATACGCAGTATTTT. The whole variable domain, filled in from reference TRBV7-3 and TRBJ2-3, reads GAGVSQTPSNKVTEKGKYVELRCDPISGHTALYWYRQSLGQGPEFLIYFQGTGAADDSGLPNDRFFAVRPEGSVSTLKIQRTERGDSAVYLCASSPMAGGTDTQYFGPGTRLTVL.

This clonotype has more than one count but fewer than ten. The CDR3 here is CASSSQGYGYTF. CDR3 in DNA: TGTGCCAGTAGTAGTCAGGGCTATGGCTACACCTTC. The chain combines TRBV19 with TRBJ1-2, with a possible D match to TRBD1 (5 bases). The CDR3 length is 12 residues. V lost 4 bases to trimming and J lost 4 bases, with 7 bases between them. Germline V gives CDR1 LNHDA, CDR2 SQIVND (reference sequence).

Ten or more counts support this clonotype. The CDR3, as DNA: TGTGCCAGCAGCCCTAACCGACTACAGAGGGGCTACACCTTC. The encoded protein is CASSPNRLQRGYTF. The rearrangement uses TRBV7-8 and TRBJ1-2; D is uncertain. The V end was cut by 5 bases, the J end by 8 bases, with 18 bases between. The germline CDR1 and CDR2 sequences are SGHVS and FQNEAQ. CDR3 length equals 14 residues. Together with reference TRBV7-8 and TRBJ1-2, the CDR3 gives the full variable domain: GAGVSQSPRYKVAKRGQDVALRCDPISGHVSLFWYQQALGQGPEFLTYFQNEAQLDKSGLPSDRFFAERPEGSVSTLKIQRTQQEDSAVYLCASSPNRLQRGYTFGSGTRLTVV.

The chain uses TRBV12-3 or TRBV12-4 and TRBJ1-6; maybe TRBD1 (6 bases). The CDR3 loop spans 15 amino acids. V shed 5 bases and J shed 8 bases, with 16 bases lying between them. CDR3 sequence: CASSLNRAGYSPLHF. DNA for the CDR3: TGTGCCAGCAGTCTTAACAGGGCTGGGTATTCACCCCTCCACTTT.

This clonotype showed up many times. The chain carries TRBV12-3 or TRBV12-4 and TRBJ1-6; D gene uncertain. The CDR3 contains 12 residues. V was pared by 6 bases and J by 5 bases, with 5 bases between. The CDR3 here is CASRTNNSPLHF. The CDR3 coding sequence is TGTGCCAGCAGAACCAATAATTCACCCCTCCACTTT.

This clonotype was picked up many times. The chain carries TRBV20-1 and TRBJ2-7; D gene ambiguous. Germline lookup yields CDR1 DFQATT and CDR2 SNEGSKA (reference sequence). With 1 base removed from V and 0 bases from J, the gap between germline ends came to 13 bases. The CDR3 has 15 residues. The CDR3: CSARVGQALSYEQYF. CDR3 coding DNA: TGCAGTGCTAGAGTCGGGCAGGCCCTCTCCTACGAGCAGTACTTC.

The chain employs TRBV5-1 and TRBJ1-2; possibly TRBD1 for D (6 bases). Germline V lookup: CDR1 SGHRS, CDR2 YFSETQ. The V end lost 1 base, the J end lost 8 bases, and 15 bases lay between the germline ends. The CDR3 loop spans 14 amino acids. Here the CDR3 DNA reads TGCGCCAGCAGCTTGCAGACAGGCTCTTTGGGCTACACCTTC. Protein product: CASSLQTGSLGYTF.

This clonotype was found many times. The chain joins TRBV5-1 to TRBJ2-6, with D perhaps matching TRBD2 (5 bases). The germline CDR1 and CDR2 sequences are SGHRS and YFSETQ. The CDR3 has 14 amino acids. The V and J ends lost 7 bases and 0 bases respectively, with 8 bases between them. CDR3 loop: CASRTSSGANVLTF. For the CDR3, the DNA is TGCGCCAGCCGTACTAGCTCTGGGGCCAACGTCCTGACTTTC.

This clonotype has a handful of counts. The rearrangement links TRBV19 to TRBJ2-3, with 9 positions matching TRBD2. The CDR3 spans 16 residues. With V trimmed by 4 bases and J by 4 bases, 9 bases remained unmatched. Germline V CDR1 and CDR2: LNHDA, SQIVND (reference sequence). CDR3 residues: CASSRLAGTSADTQYF. CDR3 nucleotide sequence: TGTGCCAGTAGTAGGCTAGCGGGAACAAGTGCAGATACGCAGTATTTT.

V and J are TRBV14 and TRBJ1-6, with D perhaps matching TRBD1 (6 bases). V was trimmed by 1 base and J by 8 bases, leaving 9 bases between them. Germline CDR1 SGHDN, CDR2 FVKESK. This CDR3 spans 14 amino acids. As DNA, the CDR3 is TGTGCCAGCAGCCAAGTGCCAGGGGATTCACCCCTCCACTTT. Protein: CASSQVPGDSPLHF.

This clonotype was detected ten times or more. The chain uses TRBV20-1 and TRBJ2-1, with TRBD2 matching 11 bases. CDR1 DFQATT and CDR2 SNEGSKA come from the germline V gene (reference sequence). Unmatched junction bases numbered 5, after V lost 6 bases and J lost 7 bases. The CDR3 has 13 residues. The CDR3 DNA is TGCAGTGCCCAGGGACTAGCGGAAAATGAGCAGTTCTTC. It specifies CSAQGLAENEQFF.

V usage is TRBV19 and J usage is TRBJ2-1; D uncertain. Germline V gives CDR1 LNHDA, CDR2 SQIVND (reference sequence). The CDR3 runs 13 residues. V was clipped by 6 bases and J by 7 bases, with 13 bases between them. The CDR3 region is CASSSSLRNEQFF. In nucleotides, the CDR3 is TGTGCCAGTAGCAGTTCTCTCCGGAATGAGCAGTTCTTC.

The chain joins TRBV24-1 to TRBJ2-5, with TRBD2 matching over 14 bases. The CDR3 spans 17 residues. The V and J ends lost 7 bases and 4 bases, in that order; junction bases with no gene match: 10. Looked up from germline, CDR1 is KGHDR and CDR2 is SFDVKD. CDR3 bases: TGTGCCACCAGCCCCGGGACTAGCGGGAGAAGGGGAGAGACCCAGTACTTC. Its protein product is CATSPGTSGRRGETQYF.

This clonotype was seen ten or more times. This chain joins TRBV11-2 and TRBJ2-1; either TRBD1 or TRBD2 may supply D (5 bases each). Germline V gene sequence: CDR1 SGHAT, CDR2 FQNNGV. Trimming took off 5 bases at V and 8 bases at J, with 7 bases between the two ends. This CDR3 is 11 amino acids long. CDR3 sequence (DNA): TGTGCCAGCAGCGTGGGGGATGAGCAGTTCTTC. Its protein is CASSVGDEQFF. The whole variable domain, filled in from reference TRBV11-2 and TRBJ2-1, reads EAGVAQSPRYKIIEKRQSVAFWCNPISGHATLYWYQQILGQGPKLLIQFQNNGVVDDSQLPKDRFSAERLKGVDSTLKIQPAKLEDSAVYLCASSVGDEQFFGPGTRLTVL.

The V and J genes are TRBV11-3 and TRBJ1-2, with TRBD1 as a possible D gene (6 bases). The V gene's germline CDR1 is SGHNT and CDR2 YENEEA. The CDR3 sequence is 15 residues long. V lost 6 bases, J lost 4 bases, and 18 bases lay in between. The CDR3 spells CASRPRFRGTYGYTF. The CDR3 DNA reads TGTGCCAGCAGGCCTAGGTTTAGGGGGACCTATGGCTACACCTTC.

The table lists this clonotype with a few counts. V and J are TRBV18 and TRBJ2-1; 10 bases map to TRBD2. The CDR3 totals 17 residues. V was clipped by 6 bases and J by 7 bases; unmatched bases: 15. Germline V gene data show CDR1 as KGHSH and CDR2 as LQKENI. In DNA form, the CDR3 reads TGTGCCAGCTCCGCCGATAAAAGCGGGGGGGCGAGGAATGAGCAGTTCTTC. It specifies CASSADKSGGARNEQFF. Complete variable domain (other parts from reference TRBV18 and TRBJ2-1): NAGVMQNPRHLVRRRGQEARLRCSPMKGHSHVYWYRQLPEEGLKFMVYLQKENIIDESGMPKERFSAEFPKEGPSILRIQQVVRGDSAAYFCASSADKSGGARNEQFFGPGTRLTVL.

This clonotype was counted a single time. The gene calls are TRBV7-2 and TRBJ1-5, with D maybe TRBD1 (5 bases). The germline CDR1 and CDR2 sequences are SGHTA and FQGNSA. The V end was cut by 1 base, the J end by 0 bases, with 10 bases between. The CDR3 sequence is 16 residues long. The CDR3 is CASSLVGLVSNQPQHF. The CDR3 DNA follows: TGTGCCAGCAGCTTAGTGGGGCTTGTTAGCAATCAGCCCCAGCATTTT.

The CDR3: CSAPGTSFKDTQYF. CDR3 nucleotides: TGCAGTGCCCCCGGGACTAGTTTCAAAGATACGCAGTATTTT. The gene calls are TRBV20-1 and TRBJ2-3; 8 positions agree with TRBD2. With V trimmed by 6 bases and J by 5 bases, 10 bases remained unmatched. From germline, CDR1 is DFQATT and CDR2 SNEGSKA (reference sequence). The CDR3 has 14 amino acids.

This clonotype has at least ten counts. One end of the junction varies from germline; a read error may be responsible. The genes are TRBV9 and TRBJ1-6; D is perhaps TRBD1 (6 bases). CDR1 is SGDLS, CDR2 YYNGEE, per germline. This CDR3 is 13 amino acids long. The CDR3 here is CASSLTGFSPPHF. CDR3 bases: TGTGCCAGCAGCCTAACAGGGTTCTCACCCCCCCACTTT.

This clonotype has ten or more counts. V gene TRBV7-9 combines with J gene TRBJ2-1; D unclear. This CDR3 spans 16 amino acids. Germline V gives CDR1 SEHNR, CDR2 FQNEAQ (reference sequence). The ends were cut back, 5 bases at V and 0 bases at J, with 14 bases in the middle. The CDR3 DNA follows: TGTGCCAGCAGCACCCGTCAAGAAAACTCCTACAATGAGCAGTTCTTC. Its translation is CASSTRQENSYNEQFF.

This chain joins TRBV7-9 and TRBJ2-7; D unresolved. Near its end, the DNA agrees better with TRBJ2-5, so the J call may be wrong. The CDR3 runs to 12 residues. Per germline, CDR1 SEHNR and CDR2 FQNEAQ (reference sequence). Here the CDR3 reads CASRGPRETQYF. In nucleotides, the CDR3 is TGTGCCAGCAGAGGGCCCAGGGAGACCCAGTACTTC.

V and J are TRBV7-9 and TRBJ2-3; 7 bases line up with TRBD1. CDR1 is SEHNR, CDR2 FQNEAQ, per germline (reference sequence). V lost 5 bases and J lost 4; bases outside the gene matches: 6. There are 14 residues in the CDR3. The DNA for the CDR3 is TGTGCCAGCAGCCGTAGACAGGGCCCAGATACGCAGTATTTT. It translates to CASSRRQGPDTQYF.

The chain couples TRBV20-1 to TRBJ2-1; D assignment may be TRBD1 or TRBD2 (5 bases each). V shed 0 bases and J shed 3 bases, with 15 bases lying between them. Germline lookup yields CDR1 DFQATT and CDR2 SNEGSKA (reference sequence). The CDR3 sequence is 16 residues long. The CDR3: CSARDSLSGRYNEQFF. CDR3 sequence (DNA): TGCAGTGCTAGAGATTCTTTATCGGGGCGCTACAATGAGCAGTTCTTC.

This clonotype was seen repeatedly, ten times or more. This sequence joins TRBV20-1 and TRBJ2-7; possible D gene TRBD2, 6 bases. V lost 6 bases to trimming and J lost 6 bases, with 15 bases between them. Germline loops: CDR1 DFQATT, CDR2 SNEGSKA (reference sequence). The CDR3 is made up of 12 amino acids. CDR3 amino acids: CSAPRLGGEQYF. In DNA form, the CDR3 reads TGCAGTGCCCCGCGACTAGGTGGCGAGCAGTACTTC.

This clonotype occurred many times. In DNA form, the CDR3 reads TGTGCCAGCAGTGACCCCCGACCTAATTCACCCCTCCACTTT. This gives the protein CASSDPRPNSPLHF. The chain carries TRBV2 and TRBJ1-6, with D uncertain. CDR1 is SNHLY, CDR2 FYNNEI, per germline. V was pared by 3 bases and J by 6 bases, with 9 bases between. CDR3 length: 14 residues.